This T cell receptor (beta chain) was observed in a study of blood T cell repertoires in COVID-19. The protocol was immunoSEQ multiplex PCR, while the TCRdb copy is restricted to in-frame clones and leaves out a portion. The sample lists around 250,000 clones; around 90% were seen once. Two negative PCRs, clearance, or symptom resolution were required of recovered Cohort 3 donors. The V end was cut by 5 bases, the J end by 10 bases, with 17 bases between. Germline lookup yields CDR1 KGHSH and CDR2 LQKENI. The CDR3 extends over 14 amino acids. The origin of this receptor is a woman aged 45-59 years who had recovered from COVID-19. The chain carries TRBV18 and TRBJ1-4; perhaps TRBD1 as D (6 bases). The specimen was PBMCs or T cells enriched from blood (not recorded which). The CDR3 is CASSTGTLGGKLFF. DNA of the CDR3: TGTGCCAGCTCAACCGGGACACTAGGAGGAAAACTGTTTTTT.